Presented here are 29 T cell receptor beta chains from one specimen sequenced in a study of T cell repertoires in cytomegalovirus infection. These receptors' targets are unknown. TCRdb re-analysed the reads in MiXCR, keeping a single row per CDR3 protein. This sample has approximately 310,000 distinct CDR3 sequences; about 25% occur once, and the top ten carry roughly 14%. This material consisted of cultured PBMCs, taken from culture after CMV antigen stimulation. All receptors derive from a human donor in good health (CMV status not recorded). Some clones in this sample may be carry-over from other donors' samples.

V is TRBV11-2 and J is TRBJ1-4; D not resolved. Germline V gene lookup returns CDR1 SGHAT and CDR2 FQNNGV. The CDR3 runs to 16 residues. V was cut by 5 bases and J by 0 bases, with 13 bases left in between. In nucleotides, the CDR3 is TGTGCCAGCAGCCCCGACCCCGGGGCAACTAATGAAAAACTGTTTTTT. Its protein product is CASSPDPGATNEKLFF.

This clonotype occurred many times. The rearrangement uses TRBV7-2 and TRBJ2-7, with 12 nucleotides matching TRBD2. V lost 4 bases, J lost 2 bases, and 3 bases stayed unmatched. This CDR3 has 15 amino acids. Germline V CDR1 and CDR2: SGHTA, FQGNSA. CDR3 sequence: CASSSGLAGAYEQYF. In DNA, the CDR3 is TGTGCCAGCAGCTCGGGACTAGCGGGCGCCTACGAGCAGTACTTC.

The genes are TRBV7-9 and TRBJ2-5, with TRBD2 identical over 7 bases. V shed 5 bases and J 2 bases; nucleotides not matched to a gene: 8. The germline V gene encodes CDR1 SEHNR and CDR2 FQNEAQ (reference sequence). This CDR3 has 15 residues. CDR3 loop: CASSLNLADQETQYF. The CDR3, as DNA: TGTGCCAGCAGCCTTAATCTAGCGGATCAAGAGACCCAGTACTTC.

The table lists this clonotype with many counts. The rearrangement links TRBV7-2 to TRBJ1-1; 7 nucleotides agree with TRBD1. V lost 3 bases and J lost 10; bases outside the gene matches: 11. The CDR3 is 14 residues long. Germline V CDR1 and CDR2: SGHTA, FQGNSA. CDR3 in DNA: TGTGCCAGCAGCTTTGGAAAGGGGGCTGGGGGAGCTTTCTTT. Encoded protein: CASSFGKGAGGAFF.

The genes are TRBV6-4 and TRBJ1-2; D remains ambiguous. The V gene's germline CDR1 is MRHNA and CDR2 SNTAGT. The CDR3 has 12 residues. V was trimmed by 8 bases and J by 6 bases, leaving 13 bases between them. CDR3 DNA: TGTGCCAGCGGAGGAGGATCGGATGGCTACACCTTC. It yields the protein CASGGGSDGYTF.

At least ten counts were recorded for this clonotype. CDR3 sequence reads: CASSLVRGELFF. The CDR3 DNA reads as TGTGCCAGCAGCTTAGTTCGCGGGGAGCTGTTTTTT. The chain employs TRBV7-8 and TRBJ2-2; D unresolved. Per germline, CDR1 SGHVS and CDR2 FQNEAQ. V was pared by 1 base and J by 7 bases, with 4 bases between. This CDR3 has 12 amino acids.

The V gene is TRBV15, the J gene TRBJ2-5; no clear D. The V end lost 1 base, the J end lost 2 bases, and 14 bases lay between the germline ends. This CDR3 has 16 amino acids. Germline CDR1 reads LNHNV; CDR2 reads YYDKDF (reference sequence). The CDR3 DNA reads TGTGCCACCAGCAGAGGGGGTAGCAGATTACAAGAGACCCAGTACTTC. Protein: CATSRGGSRLQETQYF.

This clonotype occurred a few times. J is TRBJ2-6 and V is TRBV20-1; D gene ambiguous. V was trimmed by 4 bases and J by 0 bases, leaving 10 bases between them. The CDR3 has 15 residues. In germline, CDR1 is DFQATT, CDR2 SNEGSKA (reference sequence). CDR3 sequence reads: CSATSGDSGANVLTF. Here the CDR3 DNA reads TGCAGTGCTACGTCTGGGGACTCTGGGGCCAACGTCCTGACTTTC.

This chain connects TRBV4-3 to TRBJ2-4; D may be TRBD1 (5 bases). The ends were cut back, 2 bases at V and 9 bases at J, with 14 bases in the middle. The CDR3 is 14 residues long. Germline V gives CDR1 LGHNA, CDR2 YSLEER. This CDR3 reads CASSQRGVGSIQYF. Written as DNA, the CDR3 is TGCGCCAGCAGCCAAAGGGGCGTCGGTAGCATTCAGTACTTC.

V usage is TRBV7-7 and J usage is TRBJ2-5; TRBD2 matches 14 bases. V was clipped by 4 bases and J by 5 bases; unmatched bases: 6. This CDR3 is built from 16 residues. Per germline, CDR1 SSHAT and CDR2 FNYEAQ (reference sequence). Here the CDR3 DNA reads TGTGCCAGCAGCTCCAGACTAGCGGGAGGGGGGGAGACCCAGTACTTC. Translated: CASSSRLAGGGETQYF.

The J gene is TRBJ2-3, the V gene TRBV24-1; TRBD1 agrees at 8 bases. J gave up 1 base and V 0 bases, and 2 bases lay outside the gene matches. This CDR3 is built from 16 residues. CDR1 and CDR2 from the germline V gene are KGHDR and SFDVKD. As DNA, the CDR3 is TGTGCCACCAGTGATTTGGGGACAGGAGGCACAGATACGCAGTATTTT. It is translated as CATSDLGTGGTDTQYF.

The chain is built from TRBV19 and TRBJ1-3; D is uncertain. The germline V and J ends were trimmed by 4 bases and 7 bases, with 14 bases remaining between them. From germline, CDR1 is LNHDA and CDR2 SQIVND (reference sequence). The CDR3 is 14 residues long. Here the CDR3 reads CASSTASLPNTIYF. CDR3 coding DNA: TGTGCCAGTAGTACCGCCTCCCTACCGAACACCATATATTTT. The full variable domain, its missing parts supplied by reference TRBV19 and TRBJ1-3, is DGGITQSPKYLFRKEGQNVTLSCEQNLNHDAMYWYRQDPGQGLRLIYYSQIVNDFQKGDIAEGYSVSREKKESFPLTVTSAQKNPTAFYLCASSTASLPNTIYFGEGSWLTVV.

This clonotype was recorded a few times. The chain carries TRBV5-6 and TRBJ2-7, with 14 nucleotides matching TRBD2. After removal of 4 bases from V and 5 bases from J, the junction contained 5 bases not matched to a gene. Germline V gene lookup returns CDR1 SGHDT and CDR2 YYEEEE. This CDR3 has 15 amino acids. DNA of the CDR3: TGTGCCAGCAGCAGACCGGGACTAGCGGGAGACGAGCAGTACTTC. It specifies CASSRPGLAGDEQYF.

This clonotype was counted between two and nine times. The chain is built from TRBV3-1 and TRBJ1-1; D uncertain. Germline CDR1 and CDR2: LGHDT and YNNKEL (reference sequence). This CDR3 has 13 residues. Trimming left V 2 bases short and J 11 bases short, with 15 bases between. CDR3 DNA: TGTGCCAGCAGCCAACAGGAATACCTCAGGGCTTTCTTT. Translation gives CASSQQEYLRAFF. The whole variable domain, filled in from reference TRBV3-1 and TRBJ1-1, reads DTAVSQTPKYLVTQMGNDKSIKCEQNLGHDTMYWYKQDSKKFLKIMFSYNNKELIINETVPNRFSPKSPDKAHLNLHINSLELGDSAVYFCASSQQEYLRAFFGQGTRLTVV.

The chain joins TRBV20-1 to TRBJ2-3, with D possibly TRBD2 on 5 matching bases. This CDR3 comprises 16 residues. Looked up from germline, CDR1 is DFQATT and CDR2 is SNEGSKA (reference sequence). Trimming shortened V by 7 bases and J by 0 bases, and 20 bases separated the two germline ends. CDR3 region: CSGVKRRSLSTDTQYF. DNA of the CDR3: TGCAGTGGGGTCAAGCGGAGAAGCCTTAGCACAGATACGCAGTATTTT.

This clonotype was recorded a few times. This chain links TRBV29-1 with TRBJ1-1; no definite D call. Per germline, CDR1 SQVTM and CDR2 ANQGSEA. The CDR3 is made up of 15 amino acids. V lost 0 bases and J lost 0, with 11 bases in between. CDR3 sequence (DNA): TGCAGCGTTGAAGAAAAAGGGTTGGTGAACACTGAAGCTTTCTTT. Residues: CSVEEKGLVNTEAFF.

The J gene is TRBJ2-2, the V gene TRBV6-1; D is undetermined. Trimming stripped 7 bases from V and 6 bases from J, with 6 bases between. The CDR3 covers 11 residues. Germline assignment: CDR1 MNHNS and CDR2 SASEGT. The CDR3 loop reads CASKASGELFF. DNA of the CDR3: TGTGCCAGCAAAGCTTCCGGGGAGCTGTTTTTT.

This clonotype was counted many times. The CDR3 reads CASSPGDSPGGNEKLFF. CDR3 sequence (DNA): TGTGCCAGCAGCCCGGGGGACAGTCCGGGGGGGAATGAAAAACTGTTTTTT. V gene TRBV7-2 combines with J gene TRBJ1-4; 7 bases agree with TRBD1. The CDR3 extends over 17 amino acids. In germline, CDR1 is SGHTA, CDR2 FQGNSA. The junction had 14 bases not matched to a gene; V was cut back by 5 bases and J by 5 bases.

In this sample, this clonotype turned up a few times. This chain joins TRBV15 and TRBJ2-7; maybe TRBD2 (6 bases). This CDR3 spans 15 amino acids. V lost 4 bases and J 3 bases, leaving 16 bases between the germline ends. Germline lookup yields CDR1 LNHNV and CDR2 YYDKDF (reference sequence). Here the CDR3 reads CATSKVEGPLYEQYF. In DNA, the CDR3 is TGTGCCACCAGCAAGGTGGAGGGACCCCTCTACGAGCAGTACTTC. The whole variable domain, filled in from reference TRBV15 and TRBJ2-7, reads DAMVIQNPRYQVTQFGKPVTLSCSQTLNHNVMYWYQQKSSQAPKLLFHYYDKDFNNEADTPDNFQSRRPNTSFCFLDIRSPGLGDTAMYLCATSKVEGPLYEQYFGPGTRLTVT.

This clonotype has at least ten counts. This chain uses TRBV7-8 with TRBJ1-5; D is perhaps TRBD1 (5 bases). Per germline, CDR1 SGHVS and CDR2 FQNEAQ. CDR3 size: 15 residues. The V and J ends lost 5 bases and 1 base respectively, with 12 bases between them. In nucleotides, the CDR3 is TGTGCCAGCAGCCCCGGGGACGGGAGCAATCAGCCCCAGCATTTT. This translates into CASSPGDGSNQPQHF.

In its sample, this clonotype was seen a few times. This chain links TRBV20-1 with TRBJ2-2; 7 nucleotides line up with TRBD2. Germline assignment: CDR1 DFQATT and CDR2 SNEGSKA (reference sequence). The CDR3 is made up of 12 amino acids. J gave up 7 bases and V 5 bases, and 4 bases lay outside the gene matches. CDR3 in DNA: TGCAGTGCTCAGCGGGATAGCGGGGAGCTGTTTTTT. Residues: CSAQRDSGELFF.

This clonotype was counted only a few times. The genes are TRBV6-2 or TRBV6-3 and TRBJ1-2; 9 bases are shared with TRBD1. The germline CDR1 and CDR2 sequences are MNHEY and SVGEGT. The CDR3 covers 15 residues. The V gene end was trimmed by 2 bases and the J gene end by 8 bases; junction bases not matched to a gene: 9. CDR3 region: CASSYPRTGDEGYTF. For the CDR3, the DNA is TGTGCCAGCAGTTACCCGCGGACAGGGGATGAAGGCTACACCTTC.

At least ten counts were recorded for this clonotype. The CDR3: CASSLLAGDPYEQYF. The CDR3 nucleotides read TGTGCCAGCAGCTTACTAGCGGGAGATCCCTACGAGCAGTACTTC. The chain employs TRBV7-2 and TRBJ2-7; 10 nucleotides agree with TRBD2. With 2 bases clipped from V and 2 bases from J, the junction kept 3 bases outside the gene matches. In germline, CDR1 is SGHTA, CDR2 FQGNSA. The CDR3 sequence is 15 residues long.

In its sample, this clonotype was seen a few times. V usage is TRBV4-1 and J usage is TRBJ2-5, with a tentative D call TRBD2 (5 bases). The CDR3 has 15 residues. The germline gives CDR1 MGHRA, CDR2 YSYEKL. The ends were cut back, 0 bases at V and 5 bases at J, with 13 bases in the middle. CDR3 loop: CASSQESATGETQYF. CDR3 nucleotides: TGCGCCAGCAGCCAAGAGTCCGCGACGGGGGAGACCCAGTACTTC.

The chain joins TRBV7-2 to TRBJ1-1; D unresolved. Trimming left V 0 bases short and J 5 bases short, with 10 bases between. In germline, CDR1 is SGHTA, CDR2 FQGNSA. The CDR3 is made up of 14 amino acids. Here the CDR3 DNA reads TGTGCCAGCAGCTTAGCCTGGGGTAGTACTGAAGCTTTCTTT. The encoded protein is CASSLAWGSTEAFF.

The chain joins TRBV19 to TRBJ1-1, with TRBD1 matching 7 bases. The germline CDR1 and CDR2 sequences are LNHDA and SQIVND (reference sequence). This CDR3 region has 15 residues. V lost 2 bases, J lost 1 base, and 4 bases stayed unmatched. CDR3 coding DNA: TGTGCCAGTAGTATACTACAGGGGTGGAACACTGAAGCTTTCTTT. It is translated as CASSILQGWNTEAFF.

This clonotype was counted between two and nine times. The V gene is TRBV5-4, the J gene TRBJ2-1, with 14 nucleotides matching TRBD2. The trim removed 4 bases at V and 3 bases at J, leaving 6 bases unmatched. Germline assignment: CDR1 SGHNT and CDR2 YYREEE (reference sequence). CDR3 length: 17 residues. CDR3: CASSVTSGRAHYNEQFF. CDR3 nucleotide sequence: TGTGCCAGCAGCGTGACTAGCGGGAGGGCTCACTACAATGAGCAGTTCTTC.

Only a few counts were recorded for this clonotype. J is TRBJ2-7 and V is TRBV7-9; perhaps D is TRBD1 or TRBD2 (6 bases each). Per the germline V gene, CDR1 is SEHNR and CDR2 is FQNEAQ (reference sequence). The CDR3 has 14 residues. The germline V and J ends were trimmed by 5 bases and 0 bases, with 11 bases remaining between them. This chain's CDR3 is CASSKEGGSYEQYV. CDR3 DNA sequence: TGTGCCAGCAGCAAGGAGGGGGGCTCCTACGAGCAGTACGTC.

This sequence joins TRBV19 and TRBJ1-1, with D unclear. Trimming took off 3 bases at V and 10 bases at J, with 9 bases between the two ends. CDR3 length equals 11 residues. The germline CDR1 and CDR2 sequences are LNHDA and SQIVND (reference sequence). CDR3 DNA: TGTGCCAGTAGTATTCTAACGACAGCTTTCTTT. It encodes CASSILTTAFF.